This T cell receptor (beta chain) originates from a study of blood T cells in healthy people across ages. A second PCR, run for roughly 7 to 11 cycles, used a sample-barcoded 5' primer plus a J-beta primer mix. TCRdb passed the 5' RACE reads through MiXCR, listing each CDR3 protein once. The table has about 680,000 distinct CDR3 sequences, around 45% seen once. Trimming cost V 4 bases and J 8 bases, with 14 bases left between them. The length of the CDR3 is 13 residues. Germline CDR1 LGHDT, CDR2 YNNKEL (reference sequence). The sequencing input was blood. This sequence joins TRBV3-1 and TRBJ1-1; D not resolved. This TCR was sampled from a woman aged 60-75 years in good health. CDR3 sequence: CASSPYGRGEAFF. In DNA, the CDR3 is TGTGCCAGCAGCCCCTACGGGCGGGGAGAAGCTTTCTTT.